A single sample is the source of the 27 T cell receptor beta chains below, sequenced in a study of tumor and adjacent non-tumor tissue in lung cancer. A modified ARM-PCR protocol with three rounds of nested PCR amplified TCRbeta. TCRdb fed the multiplex PCR reads into MiXCR, producing one record per CDR3 protein. The table shows some 99,000 distinct CDR3 sequences, with 62% occurring only once. The template was RNA from unsorted bulk tissue. This non-tumor lung sample came from over 3 cm beyond the tumor edge. Sample: distant non-tumor lung tissue. Receptors were obtained from a man aged 55 to 70 with non-small cell lung cancer.

This clonotype was observed at least ten times. V usage is TRBV6-4 and J usage is TRBJ2-7, with D perhaps matching TRBD1 or TRBD2 (5 bases each). In germline, CDR1 is MRHNA, CDR2 SNTAGT. V was cut by 2 bases and J by 0 bases, with 14 bases left in between. CDR3 size: 16 residues. The CDR3 region is CASSDGGAVGSYEQYF. The CDR3 coding sequence is TGTGCCAGCAGTGACGGGGGAGCTGTAGGCTCCTACGAGCAGTACTTC.

Concerning this clonotype itself: One junction end does not reproduce the germline sequence, and a read error may be involved. The chain combines TRBV6-5 with TRBJ1-2; TRBD1 matches at 8 bases. The CDR3 covers 14 residues. The germline CDR1 and CDR2 sequences are MNHEY and SVGAGI. The CDR3, as DNA: TGTGTCAGCAGATCAGGACAGGGTGACTATGCCTACACCTTC. Protein product: CVSRSGQGDYAYTF.

This clonotype appeared many times. This chain links TRBV29-1 with TRBJ1-1; D is undetermined. Trimming stripped 4 bases from V and 0 bases from J, with 9 bases between. Germline CDR1 reads SQVTM; CDR2 reads ANQGSEA. The CDR3 is made up of 13 amino acids. CDR3 protein: CSVAYRVNTEAFF. CDR3 nucleotide sequence: TGCAGCGTTGCCTACAGAGTGAACACTGAAGCTTTCTTT.

As to this clonotype: Given a much more abundant clone one base away, this may be a read error. This chain links TRBV5-6 with TRBJ1-1; D ambiguous. Between the trimmed V and J ends, which lost 4 bases and 5 bases, there was a span of 15 bases. Germline V gene sequence: CDR1 SGHDT, CDR2 YYEEEE. The CDR3 contains 14 residues. The CDR3 DNA sequence: TGTGCCAGCAGCACGGCCAGGATGGGGACTGAAGCTTTCTTT. As protein: CASSTARMGTEAFF.

This clonotype has at least ten counts. J is TRBJ2-2 and V is TRBV6-5, with 11 bases lining up with TRBD2. From germline, CDR1 is MNHEY and CDR2 SVGAGI. V shed 5 bases and J 7 bases; nucleotides not matched to a gene: 9. The CDR3 length is 16 residues. CDR3 amino acids: CASSQQTSGIGGELFF. For the CDR3, the DNA is TGTGCCAGCAGTCAGCAGACTAGCGGGATCGGCGGGGAGCTGTTTTTT.

The chain recombines TRBV20-1 with TRBJ1-2; tentative D call: TRBD1 (6 bases). Trimming cost V 6 bases and J 10 bases, with 21 bases left between them. The CDR3 loop spans 13 amino acids. Germline V gene data show CDR1 as DFQATT and CDR2 as SNEGSKA (reference sequence). The CDR3 reads CSAPTGRGEVYTF. CDR3 nucleotide sequence: TGCAGTGCCCCAACCGGCAGGGGAGAAGTCTACACCTTC.

Ten or more counts support this clonotype. V gene TRBV28 combines with J gene TRBJ1-1, with unresolved D. The CDR3 runs 12 residues. Per germline, CDR1 MDHEN and CDR2 SYDVKM. V was clipped by 2 bases and J by 9 bases, with 10 bases between them. CDR3 loop: CASSLERRKAFF. CDR3 bases: TGTGCCAGCAGTTTAGAAAGGAGAAAAGCTTTCTTT.

In its sample, this clonotype was seen many times. J is TRBJ2-3 and V is TRBV12-3 or TRBV12-4; TRBD2 aligns across 7 bases. With 3 bases clipped from V and 3 bases from J, the junction kept 3 bases outside the gene matches. This CDR3 spans 14 amino acids. The CDR3 loop is CASSFRGRTDTQYF. DNA of the CDR3: TGTGCCAGCAGTTTCCGCGGGAGAACAGATACGCAGTATTTT.

In the case of this clonotype: This clone may be a read error of a much larger clone one base away. The chain joins TRBV5-1 to TRBJ2-5; D tentatively reads TRBD1 or TRBD2 (5 bases each). CDR1 SGHRS and CDR2 YFSETQ come from the germline V gene. Deletions cut 3 bases from V and 7 bases from J, with 10 bases between. The CDR3 is made up of 12 amino acids. CDR3 DNA sequence: TGCGCCAGCAGCTCAGGTGGGGGGACCCAGTACTTC. Its protein is CASSSGGGTQYF. The full variable domain, its missing parts supplied by reference TRBV5-1 and TRBJ2-5, is KAGVTQTPRYLIKTRGQQVTLSCSPISGHRSVSWYQQTPGQGLQFLFEYFSETQRNKGNFPGRFSGRQFSNSRSEMNVSTLELGDSALYLCASSSGGGTQYFGPGTRLLVL.

Regarding this clonotype: A read error may produce the germline difference seen at one junction end. The chain links TRBV4-1 to TRBJ2-1; D unresolved. CDR3 length: 15 residues. Germline assignment: CDR1 MGHRA and CDR2 YSYEKL. Here the CDR3 DNA reads TGCGCCAGCAGTCAAGAAGACGGCACCTACAATGAGCAGTCCTTC. The encoded protein is CASSQEDGTYNEQSF.

Many counts were recorded for this clonotype. The genes are TRBV6-2 or TRBV6-3 and TRBJ1-2, with a weak D call TRBD1 (6 bases). Trimming cost V 5 bases and J 5 bases, with 12 bases left between them. The CDR3 spans 13 residues. Looked up from germline, CDR1 is MNHEY and CDR2 is SVGEGT. The CDR3 DNA is TGTGCCAGCAGTACACGTACAGGGTATGGCTACACCTTC. This codes for CASSTRTGYGYTF.

The chain has TRBV5-1 and TRBJ1-1; unclear D gene. V lost 0 bases to trimming and J lost 0 bases, with 6 bases between them. The CDR3 loop spans 14 amino acids. Germline V gives CDR1 SGHRS, CDR2 YFSETQ. CDR3 sequence reads: CASSLGHLNTEAFF. The CDR3 DNA is TGCGCCAGCAGCTTGGGACATTTGAACACTGAAGCTTTCTTT. The full variable domain, rest sourced from reference TRBV5-1 and TRBJ1-1, is KAGVTQTPRYLIKTRGQQVTLSCSPISGHRSVSWYQQTPGQGLQFLFEYFSETQRNKGNFPGRFSGRQFSNSRSEMNVSTLELGDSALYLCASSLGHLNTEAFFGQGTRLTVV.

On this clonotype itself: This may be a read error: a much more frequent sequence differs by one nucleotide. This chain connects TRBV20-1 to TRBJ1-5, with D unresolved. With 6 bases removed from V and 2 bases from J, the gap between germline ends came to 17 bases. The CDR3 loop spans 15 amino acids. The germline CDR1 and CDR2 sequences are DFQATT and SNEGSKA (reference sequence). In DNA, the CDR3 is TGCAGTGCCGCGGCCGAGGTTTCGGGCAATCAGCCCCAGCATTTT. Its translation: CSAAAEVSGNQPQHF.

This clonotype was seen a few times. This chain uses TRBV24-1 with TRBJ2-3; 8 bases map to TRBD2. From germline, CDR1 is KGHDR and CDR2 SFDVKD. The CDR3 totals 15 residues. Unmatched junction bases numbered 4, after V lost 4 bases and J lost 2 bases. CDR3 protein: CATSDLAGTTDTQYF. As DNA, the CDR3 is TGTGCCACCAGTGACTTAGCGGGAACCACAGATACGCAGTATTTT.

This clonotype was counted once. One end of the junction does not line up with germline, which may come from a read error. V usage is TRBV7-4 and J usage is TRBJ2-7; TRBD2 matches 9 bases. This CDR3 contains 17 residues. Germline lookup yields CDR1 SGHVT and CDR2 SQSDAQ. This CDR3 reads CANSTLNSGRSGDEQYF. In nucleotides, the CDR3 is TGTGCCAACAGCACCCTAAACAGCGGGAGGTCCGGGGACGAGCAGTACTTC.

To note about this clonotype: No conserved phenylalanine or tryptophan ends this CDR3, so it is likely a read error. The chain links TRBV7-9 to TRBJ1-2; TRBD1 matches 7 bases. The junction had 16 bases not matched to a gene; V was cut back by 5 bases and J by 4 bases. CDR1 and CDR2 from the germline V gene are SEHNR and FQNEAQ (reference sequence). This CDR3 comprises 17 residues. CDR3 nucleotide sequence: TGTGCCAGCAGCCCAGGGGGAGCGGCGGGGAGCCTCTATGGCTACACCATC. Translated, it gives CASSPGGAAGSLYGYTI.

This clonotype came up many times. The chain couples TRBV12-3 or TRBV12-4 to TRBJ1-2; 9 positions match TRBD1. J gave up 1 base and V 4 bases, and 7 bases lay outside the gene matches. The CDR3 has 16 amino acids. The CDR3, as DNA: TGTGCCAGCAGTTCAGTTCGGACAGGGGTTAACTATGGCTACACCTTC. Its translation is CASSSVRTGVNYGYTF.

This clonotype was seen once. At one of its ends the junction is not consistent with the germline gene, which may arise from a read error. The rearrangement links TRBV6-2 or TRBV6-3 to TRBJ2-2, with 8 bases that match TRBD2. The germline gives CDR1 MNHEY, CDR2 SVGEGT. The CDR3 extends over 15 amino acids. CDR3 protein: CVSSTPLAGRGELFF. The CDR3 DNA sequence: TGTGTCAGCAGTACTCCGCTAGCGGGCCGCGGGGAGCTGTTTTTT.

This clonotype was found many times. A junction end diverges from the germline sequence, so it may reflect a read error. The chain joins TRBV7-8 to TRBJ2-7; D is ambiguous. The CDR3 has 17 residues. The germline CDR1 and CDR2 sequences are SGHVS and FQNEAQ. The CDR3: CAGSLVLGSSAPYEQYF. The CDR3 coding sequence is TGTGCCGGCAGCTTAGTTTTGGGTTCCTCGGCCCCCTACGAGCAGTACTTC.

The chain employs TRBV11-3 and TRBJ2-2; no reliable D call. Germline values: CDR1 SGHNT, CDR2 YENEEA. The CDR3 has 14 residues. V was shortened by 5 bases and J by 4 bases, with 11 bases between the two germline ends. CDR3 DNA sequence: TGTGCCAGCAGCCGTGACGGAAGCACCGGGGAGCTGTTTTTT. This sequence encodes CASSRDGSTGELFF.

The sample holds many counts of this clonotype. The V and J genes are TRBV28 and TRBJ1-6; D uncertain. V shed 1 base and J shed 10 bases, with 5 bases lying between them. This CDR3 is built from 12 residues. Germline loops: CDR1 MDHEN, CDR2 SYDVKM. The CDR3 DNA follows: TGTGCCAGCAGTTTATCCGTGTCACCCCTCCACTTT. It yields the protein CASSLSVSPLHF.

On this clonotype: Because it lacks the conserved phenylalanine or tryptophan at the end, this CDR3 is likely a read error. This chain uses TRBV11-1 with TRBJ1-2; D gene uncertain. The CDR3 loop spans 13 amino acids. The V gene's germline CDR1 is SGHAT and CDR2 FQDESV (reference sequence). CDR3 protein: CASSLAGDYGYTL. CDR3 sequence (DNA): TGTGCCAGCAGTTTAGCGGGCGACTATGGCTACACCTTA.

This clonotype was picked up many times. V usage is TRBV2 and J usage is TRBJ2-2, with D possibly being TRBD1 or TRBD2 (5 bases each). Germline CDR1 SNHLY, CDR2 FYNNEI. V gave up 7 bases and J gave up 2 bases, with 14 bases separating them. This CDR3 is 15 amino acids long. The CDR3 region is CASTQIGGNTGELFF. The CDR3 DNA is TGTGCCAGCACCCAAATTGGGGGTAACACCGGGGAGCTGTTTTTT.

This clonotype was seen many times. CDR3 nucleotide sequence: TGTGCCAGCAGCTTAGAGGGTCGTCTCGAGCAGTACTTC. Protein: CASSLEGRLEQYF. The genes are TRBV7-3 and TRBJ2-7, with D possibly TRBD2 on 5 matching bases. The V end lost 2 bases, the J end lost 6 bases, and 11 bases lay between the germline ends. CDR3 size: 13 residues. Per germline, CDR1 SGHTA and CDR2 FQGTGA.

Details on this clonotype: A single base separates this from a much larger clone, so it may be a read error. The rearrangement uses TRBV10-3 and TRBJ1-6, with TRBD1 matching 7 bases. Germline CDR1 ENHRY, CDR2 SYGVKD. With V trimmed by 6 bases and J by 5 bases, 13 bases remained unmatched. The CDR3 contains 17 residues. DNA of the CDR3: TGTGCCATCAGCCCCGGGGCAGGGGGTCTGGATAATTCACCCCTCCACTTT. Translated, it gives CAISPGAGGLDNSPLHF.

This clonotype occurred many times. The chain carries TRBV6-1 and TRBJ1-2; TRBD1 matches at 9 bases. The V and J ends lost 4 bases and 6 bases, in that order; junction bases with no gene match: 9. Per the germline V gene, CDR1 is MNHNS and CDR2 is SASEGT. The CDR3 totals 15 residues. This chain's CDR3 is CASSAKTGGVNGYTF. CDR3 coding DNA: TGTGCCAGCAGTGCCAAGACAGGGGGTGTGAATGGCTACACCTTC.

This clonotype was observed a few times. This may come from a read error, since a much larger clone is one base off. The rearrangement links TRBV20-1 to TRBJ2-1, with D perhaps matching TRBD1 or TRBD2 (5 bases each). This CDR3 spans 11 amino acids. Germline CDR1 and CDR2: DFQATT and SNEGSKA (reference sequence). In nucleotides, the CDR3 is TGCTGTGCTAGAGTGGGGGTAGAGCAGTTCTTC. Encoded protein: CCARVGVEQFF.